These 17 T cell receptor beta chains came from one sample sequenced in a study of Ad26.COV2.S vaccination and SARS-CoV-2 variants. Treatment indicated: roughly 18 received Ad26.COV2.S at low or high dose, single or two shots; about 5 received placebo; per-sample allocation not given. Samples analyzed were those drawn on day 63 after the first vaccine or placebo injection. TCRdb's table, derived via immunoSEQ multiplex PCR, lists solely in-frame clones and lacks some. The table records 300,000 to 400,000 clones, about 85% of them present only once. Sequencing was performed on peripheral blood, taken in a trial of Ad26.COV2.S vaccine versus placebo. These receptors were obtained from a person between 18 and 60 years old who received the Ad26.COV2.S COVID-19 vaccine or a placebo.

J is TRBJ1-1 and V is TRBV5-1, with 10 bases identical to TRBD1. CDR3 length: 16 residues. Germline trimming cut 4 bases from V and 4 bases from J; bases unmatched to any gene: 10. Germline V lookup: CDR1 SGHRS, CDR2 YFSETQ. Here the CDR3 DNA reads TGCGCCAGCAGCATAGGACAGGGGGGTGGCGGCACTGAAGCTTTCTTT. Its translation is CASSIGQGGGGTEAFF.

The chain joins TRBV4-1 to TRBJ1-1; D is uncertain. Germline V lookup: CDR1 MGHRA, CDR2 YSYEKL. Trimming shortened V by 1 base and J by 0 bases, and 9 bases separated the two germline ends. The CDR3 has 15 residues. The CDR3 bases are TGCGCCAGCAGCCAAGCCCCGACGGTGAACACTGAAGCTTTCTTT. This sequence encodes CASSQAPTVNTEAFF.

The chain is built from TRBV9 and TRBJ2-1; TRBD2 matches 8 bases. The CDR3 covers 17 residues. Looked up from germline, CDR1 is SGDLS and CDR2 is YYNGEE. The V gene end was trimmed by 3 bases and the J gene end by 3 bases; junction bases not matched to a gene: 11. The CDR3 sequence: CASSGGSGGPLYNEQFF. CDR3 in DNA: TGTGCCAGCAGCGGAGGGAGCGGGGGACCTCTCTACAATGAGCAGTTCTTC.

This clone was recorded only once. The chain has TRBV15 and TRBJ2-5; tentatively, D is TRBD1 (6 bases). V was pared by 1 base and J by 2 bases, with 11 bases between. Germline loops: CDR1 LNHNV, CDR2 YYDKDF (reference sequence). The CDR3 is 15 residues long. The CDR3 loop reads CATSRGDTRQETQYF. The CDR3 DNA reads as TGTGCCACCAGCAGAGGGGACACCCGACAAGAGACCCAGTACTTC.

The gene calls are TRBV10-3 and TRBJ2-3; a possible D gene is TRBD2 (6 bases). V was pared by 4 bases and J by 6 bases, with 14 bases between. The CDR3 has 14 amino acids. Germline CDR1 is ENHRY and CDR2 is SYGVKD. CDR3 sequence (DNA): TGTGCCATCAGTGCCCCCCGGGAGAGGGATACGCAGTATTTT. Protein sequence: CAISAPRERDTQYF.

The chain employs TRBV7-3 and TRBJ2-2; tentatively, D is TRBD1 (5 bases). Germline V gives CDR1 SGHTA, CDR2 FQGTGA. V dropped 2 bases and J dropped 5 bases, with 6 bases sitting between them. This CDR3 has 13 amino acids. The CDR3 DNA sequence: TGTGCCAGCAGCTTATCAGGGACCGGGGAGCTGTTTTTT. The encoded protein is CASSLSGTGELFF.

The chain uses TRBV11-3 and TRBJ2-3; maybe TRBD1 (8 bases). Germline V lookup: CDR1 SGHNT, CDR2 YENEEA. Trimming cost V 4 bases and J 3 bases, with 14 bases left between them. This CDR3 contains 15 residues. CDR3 nucleotide sequence: TGTGCCAGCAGCTACAGGGGGGGGGAAACAGATACGCAGTATTTT. Amino acids: CASSYRGGETDTQYF.

V usage is TRBV5-4 and J usage is TRBJ1-6; D perhaps matches TRBD1 (5 bases). The V gene's germline CDR1 is SGHNT and CDR2 YYREEE (reference sequence). With 6 bases removed from V and 8 bases from J, the gap between germline ends came to 15 bases. This CDR3 has 14 amino acids. CDR3 protein: CASTRGEPYSPLHF. In DNA, the CDR3 is TGTGCCAGCACGCGGGGGGAGCCCTATTCACCCCTCCACTTT. The entire variable domain, with the rest obtained from reference TRBV5-4 and TRBJ1-6, is as follows: ETGVTQSPTHLIKTRGQQVTLRCSSQSGHNTVSWYQQALGQGPQFIFQYYREEENGRGNFPPRFSGLQFPNYSSELNVNALELDDSALYLCASTRGEPYSPLHFGNGTRLTVT.

This clone was recorded many times. The chain joins TRBV6-1 to TRBJ1-5; D call uncertain. Per the germline V gene, CDR1 is MNHNS and CDR2 is SASEGT. With 2 bases removed from V and 2 bases from J, the gap between germline ends came to 13 bases. The CDR3 is made up of 16 amino acids. The CDR3 protein is CASSESPGQGNQPQHF. The DNA of the CDR3 is TGTGCCAGCAGTGAATCCCCTGGTCAGGGCAATCAGCCCCAGCATTTT.

This rearrangement joins TRBV4-3 to TRBJ2-3; D is perhaps TRBD1 or TRBD2 (5 bases each). The V end lost 0 bases, the J end lost 4 bases, and 11 bases lay between the germline ends. The CDR3 is 15 amino acids. Germline-derived CDR1 and CDR2 are LGHNA and YSLEER. The CDR3 protein is CASSQDQGVSDTQYF. In DNA, the CDR3 is TGCGCCAGCAGCCAAGATCAGGGAGTCTCAGATACGCAGTATTTT.

A few counts support this clone. This chain links TRBV3-1 (or the pseudogene TRBV3-2) with TRBJ1-6; TRBD1 matches 11 bases. CDR1 and CDR2 (germline): LGHDT, YNNKEL (reference sequence). With V trimmed by 10 bases and J by 5 bases, 4 bases remained unmatched. There are 14 residues in the CDR3. The CDR3 loop is CAIGQGADNSPLHF. The DNA of the CDR3 is TGTGCCATCGGACAGGGGGCGGATAATTCACCCCTCCACTTT.

The CDR3 is CASRGTVNSYEQYF. DNA for the CDR3: TGTGCCAGCAGGGGGACAGTTAACTCCTACGAGCAGTACTTC. V gene TRBV5-5 combines with J gene TRBJ2-7; 7 nucleotides align to TRBD1. The CDR3 is made up of 14 amino acids. The germline V gene has CDR1 SGHKS and CDR2 YYEKEE (reference sequence). With V trimmed by 5 bases and J by 0 bases, 5 bases remained unmatched.

The chain employs TRBV7-2 and TRBJ2-2; 7 bases are shared with TRBD2. V dropped 5 bases and J dropped 4; count of bases not matched to a gene: 7. This CDR3 region has 15 residues. The germline V gene encodes CDR1 SGHTA and CDR2 FQGNSA. In DNA form, the CDR3 reads TGTGCCAGCAGCCCCCGACTAGCCTTCACCGGGGAGCTGTTTTTT. Protein sequence: CASSPRLAFTGELFF.

V is TRBV18 and J is TRBJ1-5; weak D call: TRBD1 (5 bases). Trimming removed 6 bases at V and 7 bases at J, with 16 bases between. Germline CDR1 KGHSH, CDR2 LQKENI. This CDR3 has 14 amino acids. CDR3: CASSPTVGDQPQHF. For the CDR3, the DNA is TGTGCCAGCTCTCCCACAGTGGGGGACCAGCCCCAGCATTTT.

The chain joins TRBV6-6 to TRBJ1-5, with 8 bases fitting TRBD1. The germline V gene has CDR1 MNHNY and CDR2 SVGAGI (reference sequence). V lost 9 bases and J lost 6; bases outside the gene matches: 13. CDR3 length equals 15 residues. The CDR3 DNA reads as TGTGCCAGTACTCAACGAGGACAGGGATGTCAGCCCCAGCATTTT. Its translation: CASTQRGQGCQPQHF.

The rearrangement links TRBV6-4 to TRBJ2-1, with D perhaps given as TRBD1 or TRBD2 (6 bases each). The V end was cut by 4 bases, the J end by 2 bases, with 12 bases between. The CDR3 consists of 15 residues. Germline loops: CDR1 MRHNA, CDR2 SNTAGT. In DNA form, the CDR3 reads TGTGCCAGCAGTGCAGTTGGGGGGCCCTACAATGAGCAGTTCTTC. Amino acid sequence: CASSAVGGPYNEQFF.

The V and J genes are TRBV2 and TRBJ2-3; the D is unclear. The germline V gene encodes CDR1 SNHLY and CDR2 FYNNEI. The V gene lost 9 bases and the J gene lost 4 bases, with 14 bases spanning the gap. The length of the CDR3 is 13 residues. The CDR3 is CASTGFVADTQYF. DNA of the CDR3: TGTGCCAGTACGGGCTTTGTCGCAGATACGCAGTATTTT.